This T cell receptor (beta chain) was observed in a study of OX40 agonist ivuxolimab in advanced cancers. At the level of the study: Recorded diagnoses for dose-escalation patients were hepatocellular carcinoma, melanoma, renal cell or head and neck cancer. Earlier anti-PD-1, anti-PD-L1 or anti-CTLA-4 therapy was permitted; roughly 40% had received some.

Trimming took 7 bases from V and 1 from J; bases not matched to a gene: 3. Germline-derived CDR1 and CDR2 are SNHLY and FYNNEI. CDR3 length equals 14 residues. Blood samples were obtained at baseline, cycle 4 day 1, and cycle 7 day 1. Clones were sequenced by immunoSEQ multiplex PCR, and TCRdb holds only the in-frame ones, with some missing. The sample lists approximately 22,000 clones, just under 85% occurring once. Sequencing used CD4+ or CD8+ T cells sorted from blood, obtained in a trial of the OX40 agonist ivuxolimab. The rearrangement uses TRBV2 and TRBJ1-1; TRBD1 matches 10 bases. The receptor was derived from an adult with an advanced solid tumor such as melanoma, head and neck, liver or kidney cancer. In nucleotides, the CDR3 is TGTGCCAGCATCGACAGGGGGCGGAACACTGAAGCTTTCTTT. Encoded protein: CASIDRGRNTEAFF.